Listed below are T cell receptor beta chains from one sample, sequenced in a study of a mutant IDH1 vaccine in newly diagnosed glioma. No antigen has been assigned to these receptors. This table comes from immunoSEQ multiplex PCR, and its TCRdb copy is limited to in-frame clones, with some not included. Among 55,000 to 65,000 clones, 80% were seen once, and the ten largest hold 5.5% to 7%. The sequencing used PBMCs, collected from a glioma patient whose treatment included an IDH1 peptide vaccine. These receptors were collected from a man aged 50-60 years with glioma. The CDR3 runs from the conserved cysteine through the conserved F or W. A D gene is named only where the DNA matches it firmly. Size is stated for part of the rows, as once, few or many counts, or as a class when the clone is expanded.

>TRBV19|TRBJ1-1|-|-
TGTGCCAGTAGACAAGGCAGGGCGGTGAACACTGAAGCTTTCTTT
CASRQGRAVNTEAFF
>TRBV28|TRBJ1-1|-|-
TGTGCCAGCAATCTCGCTTCCGGGACTGGCAGGGGCCCAGGGGCTTTCTTT
CASNLASGTGRGPGAFF
>TRBV7-9|TRBJ1-5|few|-
TGTGCCAGCTCCCGGGAGGGTAGCAATCAGCCCCAGCATTTT
CASSREGSNQPQHF
>TRBV6-4|TRBJ2-1|-|TRBD2
TGTGCCAGCAGTGAACTAGCGGGAGAGTACAATGAGCAGTTCTTC
CASSELAGEYNEQFF
>TRBV7-8|TRBJ2-5|-|-
TGTGCCAGCAGCGCCAGACGGTTTCTCGAGGAGACCCAGTACTTC
CASSARRFLEETQYF
>TRBV5-1|TRBJ1-1|-|-
TGCGCCAGCAGCTTGGGCCAGGGCGTCGACACTGAAGCTTTCTTT
CASSLGQGVDTEAFF
>TRBV29-1|TRBJ2-3|-|-
TGCAGCGTTAGTGCGGGACACACAGATACGCAGTATTTT
CSVSAGHTDTQYF
>TRBV11-2|TRBJ1-2|-|-
TGTGCCAGCAGCTTAGATCGGTTCAGGAACTATGGCTACACCTTC
CASSLDRFRNYGYTF
>TRBV5-5|TRBJ1-5|few|TRBD1
TGTGCCAGCAGACTATCCGGGACAGGGGGCGATCAGCCCCAGCATTTT
CASRLSGTGGDQPQHF
>TRBV6-1|TRBJ1-4|-|-
TGTGCCAGCAGTGGAGGGGGGTATGAAAAACTGTTTTTT
CASSGGGYEKLFF
>TRBV4-1|TRBJ2-1|-|-
TGCGCCAGCAGCTCTAACCGGGCCCCTAATGAGCAGTTCTTC
CASSSNRAPNEQFF
>TRBV6-5|TRBJ1-2|-|TRBD1
TGTGCCAGCAGTTACTCCACGCGGACAGGGCAAGGCTACACCTTC
CASSYSTRTGQGYTF
>TRBV7-2|TRBJ2-7|once|-
TGTGCCAGCAGCACAGGACAGACCTACGAGCAGTACTTC
CASSTGQTYEQYF
>TRBV5-6|TRBJ2-2|-|-
TGTGCCAGCAGCTTCGGCACCGGGGAGCTGTTTTTT
CASSFGTGELFF
>TRBV7-9|TRBJ2-7|-|-
TGTGCCAGCAGCTTTGCACAGGCACTCTACGAGCAGTACTTC
CASSFAQALYEQYF
>TRBV6-6|TRBJ1-1|-|-
TGTGCCAGCCAGACCGGGGAGGTGATGAACACTGAAGCTTTCTTT
CASQTGEVMNTEAFF
>TRBV9|TRBJ1-1|-|-
TGTGCCAGCAGCGTAGCGCAGGGAGAAGGGGCTGAAGCTTTCTTT
CASSVAQGEGAEAFF
>TRBV12-5|TRBJ2-6|once|-
TGTGCTAGTGGCACAGACGTGGCACTCTCTGGGGCCAACGTCCTGACTTTC
CASGTDVALSGANVLTF
>TRBV5-4|TRBJ1-2|few|TRBD1
TGTGCCAGCAGCTTTAGCCGGGACAGGGACTACACCTTC
CASSFSRDRDYTF
>TRBV5-3|TRBJ2-1|-|-
TGTGCCAGAAGCGCAAAGGTTAAAAATGAGCAGTTCTTC
CARSAKVKNEQFF
>TRBV30|TRBJ1-4|-|-
TGTGCCTGGACCCTCCCCTCAAGCGGAAAACTGTTTTTT
CAWTLPSSGKLFF
>TRBV5-4|TRBJ2-5|-|TRBD2
TGTGCCAGCAGCTTGGCCCGTGCGGGAGACCAAGAGACCCAGTACTTC
CASSLARAGDQETQYF
>TRBV29-1|TRBJ2-6|-|-
TGCAGCGTAACAGGTTCTGGGGCCAACGTCCTGACTTTC
CSVTGSGANVLTF
>TRBV5-4|TRBJ1-1|-|-
TGTGCCAGCAGACCCTCCCCCGTCCTGAACACTGAAGCTTTCTTT
CASRPSPVLNTEAFF
>TRBV5-1|TRBJ2-3|-|-
TGCGCCAGCAGCTTGGAGGTGACTACTAGCACAGATACGCAGTATTTT
CASSLEVTTSTDTQYF
>TRBV11-1|TRBJ2-2|-|-
TGTGCCAGCAGCTTATTGAGGTATACCAACACCGGGGAGCTGTTTTTT
CASSLLRYTNTGELFF
>TRBV7-9|TRBJ2-3|-|-
TGTGCCAGCAGCTTAGGTAGGACCCGCACAGATACGCAGTATTTT
CASSLGRTRTDTQYF
>TRBV7-7|TRBJ2-2|-|-
TGTGCTAGCAGCTTCCAGTTCACCGGGGAGCTGTTTTTT
CASSFQFTGELFF
>TRBV30|TRBJ2-7|-|-
TGTGCCTGGCGGGCTACCTACGAGCAGTACTTC
CAWRATYEQYF
>TRBV7-2|TRBJ1-6|-|-
TGTGCCAGCAGCTTAGCAGGCTGGGACCTTAATAATTCACCCCTCCACTTT
CASSLAGWDLNNSPLHF
>TRBV2|TRBJ1-3|-|-
TGTGCCACCTCGCCTTCTGGAAACACCATATATTTT
CATSPSGNTIYF
>TRBV30|TRBJ2-2|-|-
TGTGCCTGGAAACCAAGGTGGAACACCGGGGAGCTGTTTTTT
CAWKPRWNTGELFF
>TRBV6-6|TRBJ2-5|-|-
TGTGCCAGCAGTCCGGACGGGGAGACCCAGTACTTC
CASSPDGETQYF
>TRBV2|TRBJ1-4|-|-
TGTGCCAGCACCGAAGGGGCAGGTTCTAATGAAAAACTGTTTTTT
CASTEGAGSNEKLFF